This T cell receptor beta chain was identified during a study of T cell responses to AZD1222 COVID-19 vaccine. Study-level background: Second doses were pooled across both intervals (about 4 or about 12 weeks).

Study-level results: White British ancestry dominated among donors, who included more females, and clonal diversity was possibly underestimated.

As to this clone: Its matching antigen is unknown.

CDR1 and CDR2 from the germline V gene are SGHNT and YYREEE (reference sequence). There are 13 residues in the CDR3. V dropped 7 bases and J dropped 6 bases, with 16 bases sitting between them. The assay was immunoSEQ multiplex PCR, and TCRdb's table has in-frame clones only and misses some. The profile covers roughly 28,000 clones, with around nine tenths appearing a single time and 1% to 1.5% taken by the ten largest. Sample: peripheral blood, taken on day 0 of AZD1222 vaccination. This chain connects TRBV5-4 to TRBJ1-1; D gene unclear. The clonotype comes from an adult in good health. The CDR3 DNA reads TGTGCCAGCCCCTTGCTGGGAGGACCTGAAGCTTTCTTT. It translates to CASPLLGGPEAFF.